This TCR beta chain was sequenced in a study of blood T cell repertoires in COVID-19. Study-level background: The analysed material was cDNA or gDNA that came from T cells, B-cell-depleted T cells, or PBMCs.

CDR1 and CDR2 (germline): MNHEY, SVGAGI. Trimming took 6 bases from V and 5 from J, leaving 7 bases between them. The CDR3 spans 11 residues. The repertoire was sequenced with immunoSEQ multiplex PCR; TCRdb's copy has only in-frame clones and lacks some. The profile shows approximately 490,000 clones, 70% to 90% of them singletons. Ages ranged from about 18 to 89 years, with residence in fewer than 25 US areas. Symptom resolution, clearance, or two negative PCRs marked donors in Cohort 3 as recovered. The receptor was isolated from a woman aged 55-69 years who had recovered from COVID-19. Sample: PBMCs or T cells enriched from blood (not recorded which). The chain is built from TRBV6-5 and TRBJ2-5; D is unclear. CDR3 amino acids: CASRISETQYF. DNA for the CDR3: TGTGCCAGCAGAATCTCGGAGACCCAGTACTTC.